These 32 T cell receptor beta chains share one sample of origin, sequenced in a study of T cells in Graves' hyperthyroidism and ophthalmopathy (dated by TCRdb to between 2017 and 2020). Receptor libraries were prepared by multiplex PCR. The sequencing machine was an Illumina HiSeq 2000. The TCR beta CDR3 regions were amplified from the RNA transcripts. A first-round RT-PCR of the TCR CDR3 used the HTBI primer set with the Qiagen OneStep RT-PCR kit. TCRdb trimmed the raw reads at Q25, called clones with MiXCR and kept productive beta chains. Rows matching on CDR3 protein sequence are summarized as one entry with the most common DNA and genes. This sample lists fewer than 900,000 distinct CDR3 sequences; over 15% were detected once. The ten top clones hold under 8.5% of the sample. The sequencing sample was made of blood. The receptor set was obtained from a man between 18 and 35 years old with Graves' hyperthyroidism.

This clonotype has ten or more counts. The chain has TRBV7-9 and TRBJ2-7; D is perhaps TRBD1 or TRBD2 (5 bases each). The CDR3 length is 15 residues. The germline V gene has CDR1 SEHNR and CDR2 FQNEAQ (reference sequence). Between the trimmed V and J ends, which lost 5 bases and 3 bases, there was a span of 17 bases. As DNA, the CDR3 is TGTGCCAGCAGCCCCATGAGAGGGGCCGTCTACGAGCAGTACTTC. It codes for CASSPMRGAVYEQYF.

The CDR3 reads CATSDPSRGARGYTF. Here the CDR3 DNA reads TGTGCCACCAGTGATCCTAGCAGGGGGGCGCGTGGCTACACCTTC. This rearrangement joins TRBV24-1 to TRBJ1-2, with 7 bases matching TRBD1. Trimming cost V 3 bases and J 7 bases; bases outside gene matches: 10. Looked up from germline, CDR1 is KGHDR and CDR2 is SFDVKD. This CDR3 is built from 15 residues.

This chain links TRBV6-1 with TRBJ2-2, with D unclear. Germline V gene data show CDR1 as MNHNS and CDR2 as SASEGT. V lost 10 bases and J lost 4, with 4 bases in between. The CDR3 runs to 10 residues. CDR3 nucleotides: TGTGCCACCTTCACCGGGGAGCTGTTTTTT. Its translation: CATFTGELFF.

This clonotype came up many times. The gene calls are TRBV11-2 and TRBJ2-1; D ambiguous. Per the germline V gene, CDR1 is SGHAT and CDR2 is FQNNGV. Trimming cost V 0 bases and J 9 bases, with 9 bases left between them. The CDR3 spans 13 residues. CDR3 loop: CASSLDTGFEQFF. CDR3 nucleotide sequence: TGTGCCAGCAGCTTAGATACCGGGTTTGAGCAGTTCTTC.

The chain combines TRBV14 with TRBJ2-5; 11 nucleotides align to TRBD2. The CDR3 totals 15 residues. The trim removed 2 bases at V and 3 bases at J, leaving 2 bases unmatched. The germline V gene has CDR1 SGHDN and CDR2 FVKESK. DNA for the CDR3: TGTGCCAGCAGCCAACTGGGACTAGCGGAAGAGACCCAGTACTTC. Translated: CASSQLGLAEETQYF.

This clonotype was counted only a few times. The V call is TRBV5-1, the J call TRBJ2-3; 8 bases match TRBD2. The CDR3 loop spans 17 amino acids. J lost 3 bases, V lost 4 bases, and 13 bases had no gene match. CDR1 is SGHRS and CDR2 is YFSETQ in the germline V gene. The chain's CDR3 is CASSDVYREGPTDTQYF. CDR3 nucleotide sequence: TGCGCCAGCAGCGATGTGTACCGGGAGGGCCCGACAGATACGCAGTATTTT.

This clonotype was observed at least ten times. The chain couples TRBV15 to TRBJ2-7; TRBD1 is a possible D gene (5 bases). The CDR3 runs to 13 residues. V lost 3 bases, J lost 3 bases, and 9 bases lay in between. CDR1 and CDR2 from the germline V gene are LNHNV and YYDKDF (reference sequence). For the CDR3, the DNA is TGTGCCACCAGCAGGCACAGGTTCTACGAGCAGTACTTC. It encodes CATSRHRFYEQYF.

The V call is TRBV19, the J call TRBJ2-2; TRBD1 matches at 8 bases. V was clipped by 6 bases and J by 1 base; unmatched bases: 4. The CDR3 spans 15 residues. Per the germline V gene, CDR1 is LNHDA and CDR2 is SQIVND (reference sequence). The chain's CDR3 is CASSRDRGNTGELFF. As DNA, the CDR3 is TGTGCCAGTAGCCGCGACAGGGGGAACACCGGGGAGCTGTTTTTT. The full variable domain, in which reference TRBV19 and TRBJ2-2 provide the parts outside the CDR3, is DGGITQSPKYLFRKEGQNVTLSCEQNLNHDAMYWYRQDPGQGLRLIYYSQIVNDFQKGDIAEGYSVSREKKESFPLTVTSAQKNPTAFYLCASSRDRGNTGELFFGEGSRLTVL.

This clonotype was detected ten times or more. The CDR3 sequence is CASSILGQRPSNTEAFF. DNA for the CDR3: TGTGCCAGTAGTATATTGGGACAGCGACCTTCGAACACTGAAGCTTTCTTT. The chain links TRBV19 to TRBJ1-1, with TRBD1 identical over 7 bases. V was pared by 2 bases and J by 1 base, with 10 bases of the junction left unmatched. CDR1 is LNHDA, CDR2 SQIVND, per germline (reference sequence). The CDR3 has 17 residues.

This clonotype was seen a handful of times. This chain's CDR3 is CSARLAGDPLEQYF. DNA of the CDR3: TGCAGTGCTAGATTAGCGGGAGATCCACTCGAGCAGTACTTC. The gene calls are TRBV20-1 and TRBJ2-7; 9 nucleotides agree with TRBD2. The germline V gene has CDR1 DFQATT and CDR2 SNEGSKA (reference sequence). Trimming took 2 bases from V and 6 from J; bases not matched to a gene: 8. There are 14 residues in the CDR3.

The chain joins TRBV27 to TRBJ2-7; unclear D gene. Germline CDR1 and CDR2: MNHEY and SMNVEV (reference sequence). Trimming cost V 6 bases and J 3 bases, with 12 bases left between them. The CDR3 has 13 amino acids. The CDR3 sequence: CASSQTALYEQYF. The CDR3 DNA reads as TGTGCCAGCAGCCAGACTGCCCTCTACGAGCAGTACTTC.

This clonotype appeared once. The rearrangement links TRBV10-3 to TRBJ1-1, with D possibly TRBD1 on 5 matching bases. Germline CDR1 is ENHRY and CDR2 is SYGVKD. The CDR3 covers 13 residues. The V gene lost 11 bases and the J gene lost 1 base, with 14 bases spanning the gap. In nucleotides, the CDR3 is TGTGCCGTGGCGGGGGTCCGGAACACTGAAGCTTTCTTT. This codes for CAVAGVRNTEAFF.

This clonotype was recorded at least ten times. CDR3 bases: TGTGCCAGCAGTGCCCTCTCTAGCGGACGCTCCTACAATGAGCAGTTCTTC. The encoded protein is CASSALSSGRSYNEQFF. The chain joins TRBV2 to TRBJ2-1, with 7 positions matching TRBD2. V lost 4 bases and J lost 0; bases outside the gene matches: 9. CDR3 length equals 17 residues. Germline V gene sequence: CDR1 SNHLY, CDR2 FYNNEI.

This clonotype was counted many times. V gene TRBV12-3 or TRBV12-4 combines with J gene TRBJ2-5; the match to TRBD2 covers 11 bases. The CDR3 is 15 amino acids. The V gene end was trimmed by 6 bases and the J gene end by 1 base; junction bases not matched to a gene: 4. This chain's CDR3 is CASRSGTSGQETQYF. For the CDR3, the DNA is TGTGCCAGCAGATCGGGGACTAGCGGCCAAGAGACCCAGTACTTC.

V and J are TRBV19 and TRBJ1-6; D call uncertain. Trimming took 2 bases from V and 10 from J, leaving 12 bases between them. The CDR3 length is 14 residues. Germline-derived CDR1 and CDR2 are LNHDA and SQIVND (reference sequence). Written as DNA, the CDR3 is TGTGCCAGTAGTATATCGGGATCCCGGTCACCCCTCCACTTT. This translates into CASSISGSRSPLHF.

Details on this clonotype: This sequence may be a read error, since a much larger clone differs from it by one base. The V gene is TRBV28, the J gene TRBJ2-5; D not certain. CDR1 and CDR2 (germline): MDHEN, SYDVKM. This CDR3 spans 13 amino acids. Trimming pared 6 bases from V and 6 bases from J, leaving 14 bases between. CDR3 DNA sequence: TGTGCCAGCAGGTCAGTCGGATTGAAGACCCAGTACTTC. This translates into CASRSVGLKTQYF.

There are a few counts of this clonotype. DNA of the CDR3: TGTGCCAGCAGCCTCCAGCGGGGAGAGGGGACAGATACGCAGTATTTT. It translates to CASSLQRGEGTDTQYF. This chain connects TRBV4-2 to TRBJ2-3, with 7 bases fitting TRBD2. V shed 4 bases, J shed 3 bases, and the junction held 10 bases outside the gene matches. CDR3 length: 16 amino acids. Germline assignment: CDR1 LGHNA and CDR2 YNFKEQ.

This clonotype was recorded a few times. The V call is TRBV3-1, the J call TRBJ2-7; 7 bases line up with TRBD1. The J segment lost 9 bases and the V segment lost 4 bases, leaving 9 bases of the junction unmatched. The CDR3 consists of 13 residues. Germline V gene lookup returns CDR1 LGHDT and CDR2 YNNKEL (reference sequence). This CDR3 reads CASSLSGQERQYF. CDR3 sequence (DNA): TGTGCCAGCAGCCTATCCGGACAGGAGAGGCAGTACTTC.

This clonotype occurred a few times. The V call is TRBV7-6, the J call TRBJ2-5, with a tentative D call TRBD2 (5 bases). There are 14 residues in the CDR3. Trimming took off 5 bases at V and 2 bases at J, with 12 bases between the two ends. Germline CDR1 SGHVS, CDR2 FNYEAQ. In DNA, the CDR3 is TGTGCCAGCAGCATAAGACGAGGGCAAGAGACCCAGTACTTC. Translated: CASSIRRGQETQYF.

This clonotype occurred a few times. This sequence joins TRBV6-7 and TRBJ2-5; 9 nucleotides match TRBD2. TRBV6-7 is annotated as an ORF whose role is uncertain. CDR3 size: 15 residues. After removal of 5 bases from V and 10 bases from J, the junction contained 14 bases not matched to a gene. The CDR3 sequence: CASSPSREREAVQYF. CDR3 nucleotide sequence: TGTGCCAGCAGTCCCTCTAGGGAGCGGGAGGCCGTCCAGTACTTC.

This clonotype was observed many times. V is TRBV27 and J is TRBJ2-3; D perhaps matches TRBD1 (6 bases). CDR3 size: 15 residues. V was shortened by 2 bases and J by 1 base, with 10 bases between the two germline ends. Germline CDR1 is MNHEY and CDR2 is SMNVEV (reference sequence). The CDR3 DNA is TGTGCCAGCAGTTTAATGGACAGAGGCACAGATACGCAGTATTTT. Amino acid sequence: CASSLMDRGTDTQYF.

This clonotype was observed many times. The chain couples TRBV29-1 to TRBJ2-1; the match to TRBD2 covers 7 bases. After removal of 7 bases from V and 2 bases from J, the junction contained 11 bases not matched to a gene. The CDR3 length is 15 residues. CDR1 SQVTM and CDR2 ANQGSEA come from the germline V gene. DNA of the CDR3: TGCAGCGCAACGCGACGGGGAGGGGCCTACAATGAGCAGTTCTTC. This translates into CSATRRGGAYNEQFF.

This clonotype was observed at least ten times. V and J are TRBV2 and TRBJ2-5; 9 bases fit TRBD2. V gave up 1 base and J gave up 4 bases; unmatched junction bases: 7. The CDR3 runs 16 residues. Germline V gene data show CDR1 as SNHLY and CDR2 as FYNNEI. The CDR3 nucleotides read TGTGCCAGCAGTGAAGGTAGCGGGAGTGGGGGAGAGACCCAGTACTTC. This gives the protein CASSEGSGSGGETQYF. Looking up the rest from reference TRBV2 and TRBJ2-5 gives the full variable domain: EPEVTQTPSHQVTQMGQEVILRCVPISNHLYFYWYRQILGQKVEFLVSFYNNEISEKSEIFDDQFSVERPDGSNFTLKIRSTKLEDSAMYFCASSEGSGSGGETQYFGPGTRLLVL.

The table lists this clonotype with a few counts. The chain uses TRBV20-1 and TRBJ2-1; no clear D gene. CDR3 length: 15 amino acids. The ends were cut back, 1 base at V and 3 bases at J, with 13 bases in the middle. CDR1 is DFQATT, CDR2 SNEGSKA, per germline (reference sequence). CDR3: CSARVERPFYNEQFF. The CDR3 DNA is TGCAGTGCTAGAGTCGAGCGACCATTCTACAATGAGCAGTTCTTC.

The chain combines TRBV4-1 with TRBJ2-2; 8 positions agree with TRBD2. The junction had 10 bases not matched to a gene; V was cut back by 1 base and J by 0 bases. Germline V gene sequence: CDR1 MGHRA, CDR2 YSYEKL. The length of the CDR3 is 19 residues. For the CDR3, the DNA is TGCGCCAGCAGCCAAGGCCTCCTCCGTAGCGGGGCGAACACCGGGGAGCTGTTTTTT. Amino acids: CASSQGLLRSGANTGELFF.

This clonotype occurred a few times. In DNA, the CDR3 is TGTGCCAGCAGTTTATGGGGTGGTACCACAGATACGCAGTATTTT. This encodes CASSLWGGTTDTQYF. The V call is TRBV28, the J call TRBJ2-3; D unclear. The CDR3 totals 15 residues. V lost 0 bases and J 2 bases, leaving 9 bases between the germline ends. Germline CDR1 reads MDHEN; CDR2 reads SYDVKM.

This clonotype was seen repeatedly, ten times or more. The V and J genes are TRBV6-1 and TRBJ2-7; no clear D gene. CDR1 and CDR2 (germline): MNHNS, SASEGT. CDR3 length equals 12 residues. V gave up 8 bases and J gave up 3 bases, with 11 bases separating them. DNA of the CDR3: TGTGCCAGCTCAGGAAACCGCTACGAGCAGTACTTC. Translation gives CASSGNRYEQYF.

This clonotype was seen many times. V usage is TRBV5-6 and J usage is TRBJ2-1; weak D call: TRBD2 (5 bases). Per germline, CDR1 SGHDT and CDR2 YYEEEE. Deletions cut 0 bases from V and 0 bases from J, with 13 bases between. This CDR3 region has 17 residues. CDR3 region: CASSLERGPDSYNEQFF. DNA of the CDR3: TGTGCCAGCAGCTTGGAACGAGGGCCGGACTCCTACAATGAGCAGTTCTTC.

This clonotype was picked up a small number of times. The rearrangement joins TRBV7-9 to TRBJ1-2; D remains unclear. This CDR3 is 14 amino acids long. CDR1 is SEHNR and CDR2 is FQNEAQ in the germline V gene (reference sequence). V lost 4 bases to trimming and J lost 8 bases, with 17 bases between them. In DNA form, the CDR3 reads TGTGCCAGCAGCTCCCCGGCGGATCTAAAGGGCTACACCTTC. This gives the protein CASSSPADLKGYTF.

There are many counts of this clonotype. This chain links TRBV27 with TRBJ2-4; D possibly matches TRBD1 or TRBD2 (5 bases each). V was clipped by 4 bases and J by 0 bases, with 16 bases between them. CDR1 and CDR2 from the germline V gene are MNHEY and SMNVEV (reference sequence). CDR3 length: 17 residues. The CDR3 nucleotides are TGTGCCAGCAGTTCCCCAGGGACCGCCTTAGCCAAAAACATTCAGTACTTC. Residues: CASSSPGTALAKNIQYF.

At least ten counts were recorded for this clonotype. The V gene is TRBV30, the J gene TRBJ1-1; TRBD1 might be the D (5 bases). V was clipped by 2 bases and J by 5 bases, with 12 bases between them. This CDR3 is built from 13 residues. CDR1 is GTSNPN and CDR2 is SVGIG in the germline V gene (reference sequence). CDR3 nucleotide sequence: TGTGCCTGGAGTTCGACGTGGGGGACTGAAGCTTTCTTT. This encodes CAWSSTWGTEAFF.

This clonotype was seen many times. The chain is built from TRBV28 and TRBJ2-7; 8 positions agree with TRBD1. CDR3 length: 14 residues. V gave up 3 bases and J gave up 13 bases; unmatched junction bases: 14. The V gene's germline CDR1 is MDHEN and CDR2 SYDVKM. The DNA of the CDR3 is TGTGCCAGCAGTTTGATACCGGGGACAGGCCCCCCTTACTTC. Amino acid sequence: CASSLIPGTGPPYF.